The TCR beta chain under discussion was sequenced for a study of technical replicates of blood from several donors. Profiled with immunoSEQ multiplex PCR; TCRdb holds only in-frame clones, not every one. The table includes tens of thousands of clones, 90% detected once. The CDR3 loop spans 13 amino acids. The V gene end was trimmed by 3 bases and the J gene end by 6 bases; junction bases not matched to a gene: 5. CDR1 is SNHLY and CDR2 is FYNNEI in the germline V gene. The chain links TRBV2 to TRBJ2-7; the match to TRBD2 covers 7 bases. This TCR came from a human donor in good health. Some clones in this sample may be carry-over from other donors' samples. The sequenced sample was PBMCs. The CDR3 here is CASSDRGRGEQYF. The CDR3 DNA follows: TGTGCCAGCAGTGACCGGGGGAGGGGCGAGCAGTACTTC.